The 3 T cell receptor beta chains reported below all come from one sample, sequenced in a study of human T cells and chemical hapten exposure. Stated time point: pre-sensitization, week 0. The treatment: therapeutic diphenylcyclopropenone sensitization with weekly scalp DPC. From the RACE reads, TCRdb called clonotypes with MiXCR, one entry per CDR3 protein. The table has more than 300,000 distinct CDR3 sequences, 4.5% to 5.5% seen once. The sequenced sample was whole blood, obtained in connection with sensitization to the hapten diphenylcyclopropenone (DPC). The receptors stem from a woman between 45 and 65 years old with alopecia areata. Some clones in this sample may be carry-over from other donors' samples.

Points on this clonotype: This may be a read error, as it is one base from a much larger clone. The chain joins TRBV5-1 to TRBJ1-1; D not resolved. The CDR3 consists of 12 residues. Trimming took off 4 bases at V and 2 bases at J, with 6 bases between the two ends. Germline V gives CDR1 SGHRS, CDR2 YFSETQ. This chain's CDR3 is CASSVANTEAFF. CDR3 DNA: TGCGCCAGCAGCGTGGCAAACACTGAAGCTTTCTTT. Together with reference TRBV5-1 and TRBJ1-1, the CDR3 gives the full variable domain: KAGVTQTPRYLIKTRGQQVTLSCSPISGHRSVSWYQQTPGQGLQFLFEYFSETQRNKGNFPGRFSGRQFSNSRSEMNVSTLELGDSALYLCASSVANTEAFFGQGTRLTVV.

This clonotype occurred many times. The rearrangement uses TRBV12-3 or TRBV12-4 and TRBJ2-5; D ambiguous. V gave up 2 bases and J gave up 4 bases, with 11 bases separating them. The CDR3 runs to 14 residues. The CDR3 DNA follows: TGTGCCAGCAGTTTAACCGACCACGGAGAGACCCAGTACTTC. Translated, it gives CASSLTDHGETQYF.

J is TRBJ1-1 and V is TRBV28; 9 bases map to TRBD1. CDR1 is MDHEN, CDR2 SYDVKM, per germline. The CDR3 has 16 amino acids. V shed 3 bases, J shed 4 bases, and the junction held 9 bases outside the gene matches. CDR3 coding DNA: TGTGCCAGCAGTTTGACCGGGACAGGGATTGGCACTGAAGCTTTCTTT. Protein sequence: CASSLTGTGIGTEAFF.